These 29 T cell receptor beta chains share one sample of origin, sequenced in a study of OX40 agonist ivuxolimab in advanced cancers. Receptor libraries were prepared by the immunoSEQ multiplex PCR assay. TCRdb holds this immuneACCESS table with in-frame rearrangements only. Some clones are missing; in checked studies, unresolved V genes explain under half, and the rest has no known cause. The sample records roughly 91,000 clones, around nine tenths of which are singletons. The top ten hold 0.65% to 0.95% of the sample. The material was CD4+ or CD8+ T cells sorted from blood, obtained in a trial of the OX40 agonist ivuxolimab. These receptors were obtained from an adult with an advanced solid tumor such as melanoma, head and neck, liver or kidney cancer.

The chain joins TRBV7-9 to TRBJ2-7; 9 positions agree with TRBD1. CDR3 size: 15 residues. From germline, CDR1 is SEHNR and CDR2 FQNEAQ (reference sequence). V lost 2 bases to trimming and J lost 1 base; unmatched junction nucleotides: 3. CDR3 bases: TGTGCCAGCAGCTTAACGACAGGGGGATCCTACGAGCAGTACTTC. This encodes CASSLTTGGSYEQYF.

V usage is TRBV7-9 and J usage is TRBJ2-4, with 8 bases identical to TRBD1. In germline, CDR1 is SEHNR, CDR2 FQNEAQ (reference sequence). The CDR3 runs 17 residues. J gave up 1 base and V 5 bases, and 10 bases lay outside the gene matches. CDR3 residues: CASSPPTGDNAKNIQYF. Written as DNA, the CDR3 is TGTGCCAGCAGCCCGCCGACAGGGGATAACGCCAAAAACATTCAGTACTTC.

The CDR3 sequence is CASSFRDRGPYEQYF. CDR3 in DNA: TGTGCCAGCAGCTTTCGGGACAGGGGACCCTACGAGCAGTACTTC. The chain combines TRBV5-6 with TRBJ2-7; 10 nucleotides line up with TRBD1. Germline loops: CDR1 SGHDT, CDR2 YYEEEE. J gave up 2 bases and V 2 bases, and 4 bases lay outside the gene matches. The CDR3 is 15 residues long.

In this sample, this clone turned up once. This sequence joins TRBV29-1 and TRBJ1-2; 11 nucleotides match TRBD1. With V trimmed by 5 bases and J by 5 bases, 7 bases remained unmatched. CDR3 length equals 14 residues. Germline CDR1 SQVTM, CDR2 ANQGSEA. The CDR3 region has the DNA TGCAGCGTTATCAGGGACAGGGGGAGTTATGGCTACACCTTC. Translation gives CSVIRDRGSYGYTF.

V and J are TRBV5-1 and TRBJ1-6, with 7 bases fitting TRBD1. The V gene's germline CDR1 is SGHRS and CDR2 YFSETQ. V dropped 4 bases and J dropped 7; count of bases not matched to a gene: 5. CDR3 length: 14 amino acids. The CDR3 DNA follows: TGCGCCAGCAGCCCGGGGACAGCCAATTCACCCCTCCACTTT. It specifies CASSPGTANSPLHF.

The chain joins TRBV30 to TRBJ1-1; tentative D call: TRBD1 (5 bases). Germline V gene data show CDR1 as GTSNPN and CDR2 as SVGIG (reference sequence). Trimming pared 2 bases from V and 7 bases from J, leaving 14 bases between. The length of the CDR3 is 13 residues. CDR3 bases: TGTGCCTGGAGTATGAACAGGCCCGATGAAGCTTTCTTT. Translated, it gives CAWSMNRPDEAFF.

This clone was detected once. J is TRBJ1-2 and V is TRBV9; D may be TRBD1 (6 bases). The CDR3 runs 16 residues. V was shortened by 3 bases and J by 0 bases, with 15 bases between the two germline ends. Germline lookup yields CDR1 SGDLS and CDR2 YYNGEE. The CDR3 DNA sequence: TGTGCCAGCAGCGCCTTAGGGACAACCACTAACTATGGCTACACCTTC. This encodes CASSALGTTTNYGYTF.

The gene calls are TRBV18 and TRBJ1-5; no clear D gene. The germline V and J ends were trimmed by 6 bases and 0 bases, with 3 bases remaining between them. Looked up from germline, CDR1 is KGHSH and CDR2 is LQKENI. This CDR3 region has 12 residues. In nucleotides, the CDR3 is TGTGCCAGCTCTGGTAGCAATCAGCCCCAGCATTTT. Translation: CASSGSNQPQHF.

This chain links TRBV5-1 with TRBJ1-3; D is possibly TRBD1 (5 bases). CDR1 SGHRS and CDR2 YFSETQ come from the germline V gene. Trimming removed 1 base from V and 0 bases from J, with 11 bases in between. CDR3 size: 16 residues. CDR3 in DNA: TGCGCCAGCAGCTTGACTGGGGCCGACTCTGGAAACACCATATATTTT. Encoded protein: CASSLTGADSGNTIYF.

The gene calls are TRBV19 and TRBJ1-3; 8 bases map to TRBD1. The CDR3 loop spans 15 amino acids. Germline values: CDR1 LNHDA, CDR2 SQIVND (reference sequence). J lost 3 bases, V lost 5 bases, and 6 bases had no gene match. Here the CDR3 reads CASSADRGGGNTIYF. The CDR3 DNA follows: TGTGCCAGTAGTGCAGACAGGGGAGGTGGAAACACCATATATTTT.

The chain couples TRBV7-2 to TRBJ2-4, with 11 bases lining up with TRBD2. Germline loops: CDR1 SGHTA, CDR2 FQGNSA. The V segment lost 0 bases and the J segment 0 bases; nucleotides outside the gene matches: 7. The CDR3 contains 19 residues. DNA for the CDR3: TGTGCCAGCAGCTTAGCCGCGAGACTAGCGGGGCTAGCCAAAAACATTCAGTACTTC. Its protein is CASSLAARLAGLAKNIQYF. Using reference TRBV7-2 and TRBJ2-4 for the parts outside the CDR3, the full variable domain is GAGVSQSPSNKVTEKGKDVELRCDPISGHTALYWYRQSLGQGLEFLIYFQGNSAPDKSGLPSDRFSAERTGGSVSTLTIQRTQQEDSAVYLCASSLAARLAGLAKNIQYFGAGTRLSVL.

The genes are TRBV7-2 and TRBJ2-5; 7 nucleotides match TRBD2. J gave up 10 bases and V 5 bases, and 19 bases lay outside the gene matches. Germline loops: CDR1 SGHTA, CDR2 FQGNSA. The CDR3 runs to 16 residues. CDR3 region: CASSQDPGTRGVGQYF. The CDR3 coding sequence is TGTGCCAGCAGCCAAGACCCCGGGACCCGGGGGGTGGGCCAGTACTTC.

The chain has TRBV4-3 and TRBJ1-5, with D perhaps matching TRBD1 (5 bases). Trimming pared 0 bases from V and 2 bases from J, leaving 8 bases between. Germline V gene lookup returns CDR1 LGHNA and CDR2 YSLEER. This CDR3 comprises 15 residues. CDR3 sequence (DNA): TGCGCCAGCAGCCAAGAACAGACAGGCAATCAGCCCCAGCATTTT. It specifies CASSQEQTGNQPQHF.

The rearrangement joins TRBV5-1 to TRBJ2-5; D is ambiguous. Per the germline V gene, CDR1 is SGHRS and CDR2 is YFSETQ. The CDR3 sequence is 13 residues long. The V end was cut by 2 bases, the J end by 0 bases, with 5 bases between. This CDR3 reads CASSLRDQETQYF. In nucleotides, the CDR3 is TGCGCCAGCAGCTTAAGGGACCAAGAGACCCAGTACTTC.

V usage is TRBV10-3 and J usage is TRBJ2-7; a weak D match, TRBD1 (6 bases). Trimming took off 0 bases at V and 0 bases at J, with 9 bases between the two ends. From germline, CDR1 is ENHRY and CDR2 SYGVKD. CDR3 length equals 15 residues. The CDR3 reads CAISESKGGSYEQYF. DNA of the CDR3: TGTGCCATCAGTGAGTCGAAAGGGGGCTCCTACGAGCAGTACTTC.

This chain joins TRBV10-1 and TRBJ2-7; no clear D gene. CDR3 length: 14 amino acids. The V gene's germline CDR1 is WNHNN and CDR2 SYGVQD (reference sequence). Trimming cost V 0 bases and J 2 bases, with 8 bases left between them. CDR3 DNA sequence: TGCGCCAGCAGTGAGTCGCACGGCCCCTACGAGCAGTACTTC. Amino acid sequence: CASSESHGPYEQYF.

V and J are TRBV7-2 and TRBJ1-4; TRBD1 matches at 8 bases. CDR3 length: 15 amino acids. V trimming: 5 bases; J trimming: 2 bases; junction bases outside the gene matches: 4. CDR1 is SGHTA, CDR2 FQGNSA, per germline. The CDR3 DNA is TGTGCCAGCAGCGTCAGGACAGGGACTAATGAAAAACTGTTTTTT. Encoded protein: CASSVRTGTNEKLFF.

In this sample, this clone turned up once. The CDR3 bases are TGCGCCAGCAGCAAGTCAGGGATCGTCTACGAGCAGTACTTC. Protein: CASSKSGIVYEQYF. The chain employs TRBV4-3 and TRBJ2-7; TRBD1 is a possible D gene (5 bases). V lost 5 bases and J 3 bases, leaving 14 bases between the germline ends. Germline CDR1 and CDR2: LGHNA and YSLEER. CDR3 length: 14 amino acids.

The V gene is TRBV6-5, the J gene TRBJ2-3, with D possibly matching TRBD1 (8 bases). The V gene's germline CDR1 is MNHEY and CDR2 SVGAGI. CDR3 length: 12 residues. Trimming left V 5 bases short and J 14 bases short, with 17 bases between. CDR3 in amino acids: CASSNRGGRRYF. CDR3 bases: TGTGCCAGCAGTAACAGGGGGGGACGAAGGTATTTT.

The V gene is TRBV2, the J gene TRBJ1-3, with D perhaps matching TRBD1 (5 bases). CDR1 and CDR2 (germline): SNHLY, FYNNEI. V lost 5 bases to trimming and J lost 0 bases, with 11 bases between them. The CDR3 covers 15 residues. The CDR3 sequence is CASSWTPTSGNTIYF. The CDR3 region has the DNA TGTGCCAGCAGTTGGACACCGACCTCTGGAAACACCATATATTTT. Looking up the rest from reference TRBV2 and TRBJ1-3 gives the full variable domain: EPEVTQTPSHQVTQMGQEVILRCVPISNHLYFYWYRQILGQKVEFLVSFYNNEISEKSEIFDDQFSVERPDGSNFTLKIRSTKLEDSAMYFCASSWTPTSGNTIYFGEGSWLTVV.

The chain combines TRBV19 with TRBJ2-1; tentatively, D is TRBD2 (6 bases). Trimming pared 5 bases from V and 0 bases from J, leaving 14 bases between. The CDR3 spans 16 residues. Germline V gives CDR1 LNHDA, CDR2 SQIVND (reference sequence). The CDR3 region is CASSPFSGSSYNEQFF. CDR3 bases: TGTGCCAGTAGTCCGTTCTCCGGGAGCTCCTACAATGAGCAGTTCTTC.

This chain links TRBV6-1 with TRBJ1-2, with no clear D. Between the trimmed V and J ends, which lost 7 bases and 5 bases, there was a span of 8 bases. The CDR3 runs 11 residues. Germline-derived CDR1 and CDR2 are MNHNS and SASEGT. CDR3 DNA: TGTGCCAGCATGGCAAATTATGGCTACACCTTC. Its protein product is CASMANYGYTF.

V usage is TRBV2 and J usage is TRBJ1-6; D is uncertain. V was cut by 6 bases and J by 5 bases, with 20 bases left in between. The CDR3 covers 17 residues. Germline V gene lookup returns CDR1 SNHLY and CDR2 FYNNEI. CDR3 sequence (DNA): TGTGCCAGCAGACGGAAGGGTCAGAGGATGAATAATTCACCCCTCCACTTT. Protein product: CASRRKGQRMNNSPLHF.

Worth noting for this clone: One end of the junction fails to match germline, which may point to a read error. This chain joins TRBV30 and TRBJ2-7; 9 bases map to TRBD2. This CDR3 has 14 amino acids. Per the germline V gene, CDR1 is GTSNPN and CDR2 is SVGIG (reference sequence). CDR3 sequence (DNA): TGTGCAAGGACGAGCGGGGGGCGCTCCTACGAGCAGTGCTTC. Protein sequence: CARTSGGRSYEQCF. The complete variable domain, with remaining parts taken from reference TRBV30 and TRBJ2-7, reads SQTIHQWPATLVQPVGSPLSLECTVEGTSNPNLYWYRQAAGRGLQLLFYSVGIGQISSEVPQNLSASRPQDRQFILSSKKLLLSDSGFYLCARTSGGRSYEQCFGPGTRLTVT.

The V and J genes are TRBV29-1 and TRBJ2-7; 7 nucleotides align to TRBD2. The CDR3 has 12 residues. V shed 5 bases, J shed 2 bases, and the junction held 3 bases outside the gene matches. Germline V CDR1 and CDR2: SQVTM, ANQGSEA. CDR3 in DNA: TGCAGCGTTCACGGGACTACCTACGAGCAGTACTTC. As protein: CSVHGTTYEQYF.

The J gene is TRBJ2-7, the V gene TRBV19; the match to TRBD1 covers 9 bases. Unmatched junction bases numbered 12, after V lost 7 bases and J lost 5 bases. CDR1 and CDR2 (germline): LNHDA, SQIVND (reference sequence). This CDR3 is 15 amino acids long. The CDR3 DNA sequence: TGTGCCAGTATGCGCCTTGGGACAGGGTTCCACGAGCAGTACTTC. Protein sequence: CASMRLGTGFHEQYF.

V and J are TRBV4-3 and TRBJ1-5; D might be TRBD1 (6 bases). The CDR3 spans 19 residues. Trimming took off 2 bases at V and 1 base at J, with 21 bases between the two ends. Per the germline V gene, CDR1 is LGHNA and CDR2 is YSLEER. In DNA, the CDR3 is TGCGCCAGCAGCCAAAGTGCGGGAGGGGGACCAGGGAGCAATCAGCCCCAGCATTTT. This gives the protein CASSQSAGGGPGSNQPQHF.

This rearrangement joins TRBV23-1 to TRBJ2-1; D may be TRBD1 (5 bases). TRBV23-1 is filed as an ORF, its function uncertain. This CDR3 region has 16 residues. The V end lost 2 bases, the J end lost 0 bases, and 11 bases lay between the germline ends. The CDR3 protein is CASSQATASSYNEQFF. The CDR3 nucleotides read TGCGCCAGCAGTCAAGCGACAGCAAGCTCCTACAATGAGCAGTTCTTC.

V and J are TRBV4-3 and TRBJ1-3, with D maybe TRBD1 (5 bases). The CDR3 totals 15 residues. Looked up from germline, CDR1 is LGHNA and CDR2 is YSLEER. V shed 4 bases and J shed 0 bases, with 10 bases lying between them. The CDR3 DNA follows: TGCGCCAGCAGCCTTGGGGCTAGCTCTGGAAACACCATATATTTT. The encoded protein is CASSLGASSGNTIYF.